A selection of T cell receptor beta chains follows, all from one sample in a study of blood T cell repertoires in COVID-19. Libraries were prepared by immunoSEQ multiplex PCR; TCRdb keeps only in-frame clonotypes and omits some of them. The sample includes 100,000 to 150,000 clones, about 87% of them seen just once. The sample was peripheral blood. The receptors here all came from a man aged 45-65 years with acute or convalescent COVID-19. CDR3s include the opening cysteine and the closing phenylalanine or tryptophan. The order of the fields is D gene, clone size, J gene, V gene, CDR3 protein, CDR3 DNA. The D gene is left open where the match is weak. The size field is filled for only some rows; it gives once, few, many or a size class.

.	.	TRBJ1-5	TRBV5-6	CASSLGRGVSNQPQHF	TGTGCCAGCAGCCTGGGCCGGGGAGTAAGCAATCAGCCCCAGCATTTT
.	.	TRBJ2-7	TRBV10-2	CASSTEAARRVEQYF	TGCGCCAGCAGCACCGAGGCGGCTAGAAGAGTCGAGCAGTACTTC
TRBD1	.	TRBJ1-5	TRBV10-3	CAISESGLGQGAGLRQPQHF	TGTGCCATCAGTGAGTCGGGACTCGGACAGGGGGCGGGATTAAGGCAGCCCCAGCATTTT
.	few	TRBJ2-7	TRBV5-4	CASSLQTYEQYF	TGTGCCAGCAGTCTTCAAACTTACGAGCAGTACTTC
.	.	TRBJ1-5	TRBV19	CASSIVRGGQPQHF	TGTGCCAGTAGTATAGTCAGGGGTGGACAGCCCCAGCATTTT
TRBD2	.	TRBJ2-2	TRBV4-1	CASSQILAGTNTGELFF	TGCGCCAGCAGCCAAATACTAGCGGGGACTAACACCGGGGAGCTGTTTTTT
.	few	TRBJ2-7	TRBV6-4	CANPGDEQYF	TGTGCCAACCCAGGGGACGAGCAGTACTTC
TRBD1	.	TRBJ1-4	TRBV4-1	CASSQADRDEKLFF	TGCGCCAGCAGCCAAGCGGACAGGGATGAAAAACTGTTTTTT
.	few	TRBJ2-3	TRBV6-5	CASSLQGPRTDTQYF	TGTGCCAGCAGCCTTCAGGGGCCCCGCACAGATACGCAGTATTTT
.	.	TRBJ2-2	TRBV5-1	CASSLDGGRIGELFF	TGCGCCAGCAGCTTGGACGGAGGGAGGATCGGGGAGCTGTTTTTT
.	few	TRBJ1-5	TRBV28	CASSLPVGPQHF	TGTGCCAGCAGTTTACCGGTTGGGCCCCAGCATTTT
.	.	TRBJ1-3	TRBV19	CASSSQFSGNTIYF	TGTGCCAGTAGTAGCCAGTTCTCTGGAAACACCATATATTTT
.	few	TRBJ1-5	TRBV6-5	CASRVEGNQPQHF	TGTGCCAGCAGGGTCGAGGGCAATCAGCCCCAGCATTTT